This T cell receptor (beta chain) appears in the sequencing data of a study of shared clonotypes between healthy human individuals. Germline CDR1 reads SGHDN; CDR2 reads FVKESK. CDR3 length: 12 amino acids. As for this clone: A read error may produce the germline difference seen at one junction end.

Adult donors, all healthy and HIV-negative, had no recent acute infections or vaccinations. For every subset, genomic DNA was evenly distributed across several immunoSEQ plates. The method was immunoSEQ multiplex PCR; TCRdb's version includes in-frame clones alone and lacks a portion of them. The profile covers 2,100,000 or so clones, with 90% to 97% appearing a single time and around 0.13% taken by the ten largest. The genes are TRBV14 and TRBJ2-7; D gene unclear. This sequence originates from a young man in good health. The sequenced sample was naive CD4+ T cells sorted from blood. Subset given: CD45RA+ positively selected. The CDR3 loop reads CASSQDFLPRSF. Written as DNA, the CDR3 is TGTGCCAGCAGCCAAGACTTCCTGCCCCGTTCATTC. The full variable domain, in which reference TRBV14 and TRBJ2-7 provide the parts outside the CDR3, is EAGVTQFPSHSVIEKGQTVTLRCDPISGHDNLYWYRRVMGKEIKFLLHFVKESKQDESGMPNNRFLAERTGGTYSTLKVQPAELEDSGVYFCASSQDFLPRSFGPGTRLTVT.